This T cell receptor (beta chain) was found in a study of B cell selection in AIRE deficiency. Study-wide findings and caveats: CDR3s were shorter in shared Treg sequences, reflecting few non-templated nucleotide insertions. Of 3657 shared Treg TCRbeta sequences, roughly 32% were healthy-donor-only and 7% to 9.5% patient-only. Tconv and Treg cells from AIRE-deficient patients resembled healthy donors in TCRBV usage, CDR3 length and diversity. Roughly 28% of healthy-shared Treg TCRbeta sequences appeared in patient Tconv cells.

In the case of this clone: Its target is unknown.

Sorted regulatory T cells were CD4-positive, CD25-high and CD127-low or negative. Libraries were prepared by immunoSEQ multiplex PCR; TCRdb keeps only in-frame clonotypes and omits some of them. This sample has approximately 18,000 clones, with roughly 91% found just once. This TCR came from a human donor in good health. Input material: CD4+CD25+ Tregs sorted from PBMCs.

This chain's CDR3 is CASRRGVAYNEQFF. CDR3 coding DNA: TGTGCCAGTAGGAGGGGGGTGGCCTACAATGAGCAGTTCTTC. This sequence joins TRBV19 and TRBJ2-1; D is tentatively TRBD1 or TRBD2 (6 bases each). The CDR3 sequence is 14 residues long. V lost 6 bases, J lost 2 bases, and 11 bases lay in between. The germline CDR1 and CDR2 sequences are LNHDA and SQIVND (reference sequence).